Below are 11 T cell receptor beta chains sequenced from a single sample in a study of T cell responses to AZD1222 COVID-19 vaccine. Using immunoSEQ multiplex PCR, the repertoire was profiled, and TCRdb retains in-frame clones only, with some absent. The repertoire holds around 180,000 clones, with almost 95% as singletons. The specimen was peripheral blood, collected on day 0 of AZD1222 vaccination. Receptor source: an adult in good health.

The V gene is TRBV7-9, the J gene TRBJ1-2; a weak D match, TRBD1 (5 bases). The germline CDR1 and CDR2 sequences are SEHNR and FQNEAQ (reference sequence). Trimming removed 5 bases at V and 2 bases at J, with 15 bases between. This CDR3 contains 15 residues. The CDR3 protein is CASSPGDGQNYGYTF. The DNA of the CDR3 is TGTGCCAGCAGCCCGGGGGACGGGCAAAACTATGGCTACACCTTC.

Here the CDR3 DNA reads TGTGCCAGCAGCCAGGGGGACAGACCGAACACTGAAGCTTTCTTT. It yields the protein CASSQGDRPNTEAFF. The chain recombines TRBV4-2 with TRBJ1-1; 7 nucleotides agree with TRBD1. V lost 3 bases and J lost 1; bases outside the gene matches: 5. CDR3 length equals 15 residues. The germline CDR1 and CDR2 sequences are LGHNA and YNFKEQ.

The V and J genes are TRBV7-3 and TRBJ1-5; D is undetermined. Germline V lookup: CDR1 SGHTA, CDR2 FQGTGA. CDR3 size: 13 residues. V was clipped by 3 bases and J by 6 bases, with 9 bases between them. Written as DNA, the CDR3 is TGTGCCAGCAGCTTGTTTGCCGGTCAGCCCCAGCATTTT. Translated: CASSLFAGQPQHF.

The chain is built from TRBV21-1 and TRBJ2-7; the D call TRBD2 from the table was never checked on the DNA. TRBV21-1 is recorded as a pseudogene. The CDR3 runs 18 residues. The CDR3 DNA follows: TGTGCCAGCAGCAAAGCCCCTCTAGCGCCAAGCGTTTCCTACGAGCAGTACTTC. This codes for CASSKAPLAPSVSYEQYF.

This chain links TRBV7-9 with TRBJ1-3; D possibly corresponds to TRBD1 (6 bases). Germline V gene data show CDR1 as SEHNR and CDR2 as FQNEAQ (reference sequence). Trimming removed 6 bases at V and 2 bases at J, with 14 bases between. The CDR3 is made up of 15 amino acids. The CDR3 DNA reads TGTGCCAGCAGACACAGGGTTGCGGCTGGAAACACCATATATTTT. Its protein is CASRHRVAAGNTIYF.

This clone was recorded only once. V and J are TRBV5-6 and TRBJ1-1; 9 nucleotides match TRBD1. The ends lost 4 bases at V and 11 bases at J; junction bases unmatched: 9. Germline V lookup: CDR1 SGHDT, CDR2 YYEEEE. The CDR3 length is 13 residues. The CDR3 nucleotides read TGTGCCAGCAGCCGGGAAGGGACAGGGAGCGCTTTCTTT. Translated: CASSREGTGSAFF.

The rearrangement uses TRBV28 and TRBJ2-1; TRBD2 aligns across 9 bases. The length of the CDR3 is 16 residues. The V gene's germline CDR1 is MDHEN and CDR2 SYDVKM. V was pared by 6 bases and J by 9 bases, with 15 bases of the junction left unmatched. CDR3 in amino acids: CASSRGAGGPMREQFF. As DNA, the CDR3 is TGTGCCAGCAGCCGGGGGGCGGGAGGGCCCATGCGTGAGCAGTTCTTC.

CDR3 nucleotides: TGTGCCAGTAGTATCCCACCGGGGGGCTACACCTTC. It yields the protein CASSIPPGGYTF. V is TRBV19 and J is TRBJ1-2; D is uncertain. The germline gives CDR1 LNHDA, CDR2 SQIVND (reference sequence). This CDR3 is 12 amino acids long. V was trimmed by 3 bases and J by 8 bases, leaving 10 bases between them.

The chain has TRBV14 and TRBJ2-2; D is possibly TRBD1 (6 bases). Per germline, CDR1 SGHDN and CDR2 FVKESK. CDR3 length: 21 amino acids. V shed 1 base and J shed 2 bases, with 26 bases lying between them. For the CDR3, the DNA is TGTGCCAGCAGCCAAGGATTGGCGCGATTCATCCGGGACAAAAACACCGGGGAGCTGTTTTTT. It encodes CASSQGLARFIRDKNTGELFF.

The rearrangement links TRBV5-6 to TRBJ2-7, with TRBD2 matching 7 bases. Unmatched junction bases numbered 11, after V lost 2 bases and J lost 3 bases. Germline CDR1 is SGHDT and CDR2 is YYEEEE. The CDR3 is 16 residues long. In nucleotides, the CDR3 is TGTGCCAGCAGCTTTGTTGCGGGGAGGGCCAGCTACGAGCAGTACTTC. It yields the protein CASSFVAGRASYEQYF.

The gene calls are TRBV12-3 or TRBV12-4 and TRBJ2-2, with D uncertain. V lost 7 bases and J 8 bases, leaving 5 bases between the germline ends. The CDR3 length is 10 residues. The CDR3 loop is CASKRGELFF. The CDR3 region has the DNA TGTGCCAGCAAAAGAGGGGAGCTGTTTTTT.